Here is one TCR beta chain with its context. The target antigen is unknown. This sample was included in a study of T cells in narcolepsy. Across the whole study: Donors had narcolepsy type 1 or type 2, or were healthy controls. Study-level findings and limits: Comparing one patient's CSF and blood CD4+ clonotypes highlighted HCRT- and TRIB2-specific autoreactive clonotypes. Reportedly, autoreactive clonotypes were serially detected in patients' blood but not controls'. Autoreactive clone sequences were missing from some blood memory CD4+ repertoires.

Sequenced by immunoSEQ multiplex PCR; TCRdb stores in-frame clones only, minus some. This sample yields 27,000 or so clones, of which 86% are seen a single time; more than 0.95% belongs to the top ten. The receptor was derived from a human donor with narcolepsy. Sample: CD45RA- memory CD4+ T cells from PBMCs.

The CDR3 reads CASSQDLIATETQYF. The CDR3 DNA sequence: TGCGCCAGCAGCCAAGACTTGATCGCCACAGAGACCCAGTACTTC. The chain uses TRBV4-1 and TRBJ2-5, with D unclear. V was trimmed by 0 bases and J by 4 bases, leaving 12 bases between them. The germline V gene has CDR1 MGHRA and CDR2 YSYEKL. The CDR3 is 15 amino acids.